The clone carrying this T cell receptor (beta chain) was seen repeatedly, ten times or more. Its matching antigen is unknown. The J segment lost 6 bases and the V segment lost 6 bases, leaving 16 bases of the junction unmatched. The germline V gene has CDR1 SNHLY and CDR2 FYNNEI. CDR3 length: 17 amino acids. The sample belongs to a study of regulatory T cells in long-lasting Graves disease. Whole-study findings and limits: TRBV28, TRBJ1-2 and TRBJ2-5 were segments that persistent disease favored.

Construction of the TCR beta libraries employed iRepertoire HTBI primers in conjunction with Arm-PCR of CDR3 regions. TCRdb independently ran MiXCR on the multiplex PCR reads; one entry per CDR3 protein. Altogether about 620,000 distinct CDR3 sequences are present, 15% to 20% being singletons, with the ten largest covering about 17%. Specified time point: newly diagnosed GD, antithyroid drugs for less than 3 months. From RNA extracted from PBMCs, the TCR library was made. Roughly 9 milliliters of peripheral blood went into EDTA tubes. The sample was also reused in another study, on T cells in Graves' hyperthyroidism and ophthalmopathy. Turning to that study: Diagnosing involved the use of clinical symptoms, serum thyroxine and TRAb, thyroid ultrasound and orbital computed tomography.

The TCR sequence derives from a woman in her thirties with Graves disease. The V call is TRBV2, the J call TRBJ2-1; TRBD1 matches 8 bases. This material consisted of peripheral blood mononuclear cells (PBMCs), taken at new diagnosis, from a patient treated with antithyroid drugs. The CDR3 loop reads CASSRVPDRVTGNEQFF. CDR3 DNA sequence: TGTGCCAGCAGCCGAGTTCCGGACAGGGTGACGGGCAATGAGCAGTTCTTC.